This T cell receptor beta chain was sequenced in a study of identical twins. CDR1 and CDR2 (germline): SGHVT, SQSDAQ. V was clipped by 3 bases and J by 2 bases; unmatched bases: 6. CDR3 length: 16 amino acids. All donors were healthy, and all were Caucasian. Study-wide results and limits: Rather than following the same donors, the conclusions depended on cross-sectional statistical analysis.

TCRdb processed the 5' RACE reads anew with MiXCR; each CDR3 protein has one entry. The table records some 500,000 distinct CDR3 sequences, about 20% of them present only once. Concerning this clonotype: Its cognate antigen is unknown.

A further study also used this sample, focusing on T cells expressing NK-cell markers.

The receptor's source is a young woman in good health. V and J are TRBV7-4 and TRBJ2-3; TRBD2 matches at 9 bases. Sequencing was performed on CD4+ T cells sorted from blood. CDR3 sequence (DNA): TGTGCCAGCAGCTTCCGCGGGAGGGCAAACACAGATACGCAGTATTTT. Translated: CASSFRGRANTDTQYF.